This record covers a single T cell receptor beta chain. Its antigen remains unidentified. The sample is drawn from a study of tumor-infiltrating lymphocytes in localized non-small cell lung cancer. In the study overall: Several tumor histologies, both smoking statuses, and some post-neoadjuvant chemotherapy samples were included. Tumor tissue and non-adjacent uninvolved lung came from each patient. Study conclusions and caveats: Different pieces of the same tissue went to different assays, confounding technical variation with intratumor heterogeneity. Not all patients were TCR sequenced, owing to tissue quantity.

Profiling relied on immunoSEQ multiplex PCR, and the TCRdb table lists in-frame clones only, not all of them. The repertoire holds more than 9,500 clones, under 80% seen once, with approximately 4.5% in the top ten. Looked up from germline, CDR1 is SGHVS and CDR2 is FNYEAQ. The CDR3 totals 17 residues. J lost 8 bases, V lost 5 bases, and 14 bases had no gene match. The chain employs TRBV7-6 and TRBJ2-1; 11 bases line up with TRBD2. The clonotype originates from a human donor with non-small cell lung cancer. Sequenced: lung tumor tissue. CDR3 bases: TGTGCCAGCAGCCCGCGGACTAGCGGGTGGCTGAAAGATGAGCAGTTCTTC. Translating gives CASSPRTSGWLKDEQFF.